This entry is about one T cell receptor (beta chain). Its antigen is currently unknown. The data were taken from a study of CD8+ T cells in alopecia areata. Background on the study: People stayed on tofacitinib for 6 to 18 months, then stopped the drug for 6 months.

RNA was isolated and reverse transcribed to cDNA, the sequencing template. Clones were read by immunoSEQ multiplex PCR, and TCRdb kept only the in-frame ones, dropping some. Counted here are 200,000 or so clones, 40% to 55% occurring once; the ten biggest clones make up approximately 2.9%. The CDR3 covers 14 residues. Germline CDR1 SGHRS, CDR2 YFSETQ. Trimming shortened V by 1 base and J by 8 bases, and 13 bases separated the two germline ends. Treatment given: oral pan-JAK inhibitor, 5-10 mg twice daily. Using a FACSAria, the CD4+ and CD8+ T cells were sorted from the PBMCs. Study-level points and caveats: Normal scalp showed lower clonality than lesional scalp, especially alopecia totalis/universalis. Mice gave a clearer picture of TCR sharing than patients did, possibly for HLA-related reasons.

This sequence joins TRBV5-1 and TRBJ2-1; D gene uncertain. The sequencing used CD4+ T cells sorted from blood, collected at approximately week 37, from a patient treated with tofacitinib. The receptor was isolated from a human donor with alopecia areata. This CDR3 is CASSLIPTFDEQFF. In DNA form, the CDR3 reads TGCGCCAGCAGCTTGATCCCCACCTTTGATGAGCAGTTCTTC. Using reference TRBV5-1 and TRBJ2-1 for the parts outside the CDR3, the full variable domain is KAGVTQTPRYLIKTRGQQVTLSCSPISGHRSVSWYQQTPGQGLQFLFEYFSETQRNKGNFPGRFSGRQFSNSRSEMNVSTLELGDSALYLCASSLIPTFDEQFFGPGTRLTVL.